The clone carrying this TCR beta chain was found once. The antigen is not known. The data derive from a study of cytomegalovirus exposure and HLA in healthy donors. Study-wide results and limits: Overall, roughly 170 TCR beta chains were annotated as cytomegalovirus-associated.

The CDR3 is 17 amino acids. The V gene's germline CDR1 is MGHRA and CDR2 YSYEKL. Trimming removed 4 bases from V and 0 bases from J; junction bases left unmatched: 12. PCR was performed using 60 Vbeta and 13 Jbeta primers. Sequencing was performed with immunoSEQ multiplex PCR; in TCRdb, only in-frame clones are kept and a portion is missing. Among about 94,000 clones listed, roughly 80% were seen once. This sequence was found in a human donor in good health. This sequence joins TRBV4-1 and TRBJ2-7, with 7 bases identical to TRBD1. What was sequenced was PBMCs. The CDR3 DNA sequence: TGCGCCAGCAGCCGATACTCCGGGACAGTAAACTCCTACGAGCAGTACTTC. Its protein is CASSRYSGTVNSYEQYF.